One and the same sample provided the 15 T cell receptor beta chains below, sequenced in a study of blood T cell repertoires in COVID-19. Libraries were prepared by immunoSEQ multiplex PCR; TCRdb keeps only in-frame clonotypes and omits some of them. The sample holds under 200,000 clones, about three quarters seen once. Source material: peripheral blood. Receptors originate from a man aged 55 to 70 with acute or convalescent COVID-19.

The chain uses TRBV25-1 and TRBJ2-2, with D perhaps matching TRBD1 (6 bases). Germline values: CDR1 MGHDK, CDR2 SYGVNS. The CDR3 has 10 residues. V lost 6 bases and J 15 bases, leaving 11 bases between the germline ends. CDR3 sequence: CASRGGRVFF. Written as DNA, the CDR3 is TGTGCCAGCAGAGGGGGACGGGTGTTTTTT.

This clone has only one observation. The CDR3 DNA follows: TGTGCCAGTAGTCGGCAGGCAGGGCCCTCCTACGAGCAGTACTTC. Translating it yields CASSRQAGPSYEQYF. The chain is built from TRBV19 and TRBJ2-7; tentatively, D is TRBD1 (5 bases). Per the germline V gene, CDR1 is LNHDA and CDR2 is SQIVND (reference sequence). The CDR3 has 15 residues. Trimming stripped 5 bases from V and 0 bases from J, with 14 bases between.

J is TRBJ2-7 and V is TRBV10-3; 9 nucleotides align to TRBD2. Germline V gene data show CDR1 as ENHRY and CDR2 as SYGVKD. Trimming removed 4 bases from V and 7 bases from J; junction bases left unmatched: 8. The CDR3 spans 14 residues. The CDR3 loop is CAISGGAGGLEQYF. The CDR3 DNA reads TGTGCCATCAGTGGCGGGGCGGGGGGGCTAGAGCAGTACTTC.

The chain uses TRBV27 and TRBJ2-1; 10 bases map to TRBD2. The CDR3 has 15 amino acids. Trimming at V came to 8 bases and at J to 8 bases, leaving 12 bases not matched to a gene. CDR1 MNHEY and CDR2 SMNVEV come from the germline V gene (reference sequence). In DNA form, the CDR3 reads TGTGCCAGCTTCACCGGGACTAGCGAAACGGATGAGCAGTTCTTC. It translates to CASFTGTSETDEQFF.

This chain links TRBV14 with TRBJ2-3; the D is unclear. V was cut by 0 bases and J by 6 bases, with 7 bases left in between. There are 13 residues in the CDR3. Germline loops: CDR1 SGHDN, CDR2 FVKESK. The CDR3 sequence: CASSQDIGDTQYF. The CDR3 DNA sequence: TGTGCCAGCAGCCAAGATATCGGGGATACGCAGTATTTT.

The chain carries TRBV18 and TRBJ1-4; D is unresolved. V lost 3 bases, J lost 7 bases, and 12 bases lay in between. The CDR3 totals 14 residues. Germline-derived CDR1 and CDR2 are KGHSH and LQKENI. CDR3 region: CASSPREKGEKLFF. Written as DNA, the CDR3 is TGTGCCAGCTCACCGCGGGAAAAGGGTGAAAAACTGTTTTTT.

The J gene is TRBJ1-3, the V gene TRBV14, with D unresolved. The CDR3 consists of 15 residues. Trimming shortened V by 5 bases and J by 0 bases, and 11 bases separated the two germline ends. The germline V gene has CDR1 SGHDN and CDR2 FVKESK. The CDR3: CASSGQADSGNTIYF. The CDR3 DNA reads as TGTGCCAGCAGCGGTCAAGCCGACTCTGGAAACACCATATATTTT.

The chain recombines TRBV3-1 (or the pseudogene TRBV3-2) with TRBJ2-5, with 12 bases aligning to TRBD2. CDR1 and CDR2 (germline): LGHDT, YNNKEL (reference sequence). The CDR3 loop spans 18 amino acids. V dropped 5 bases and J dropped 4; count of bases not matched to a gene: 14. The CDR3 protein is CASSTGLLLAGGGETQYF. DNA of the CDR3: TGTGCCAGCAGCACCGGACTGTTACTAGCGGGGGGAGGAGAGACCCAGTACTTC.

About this clone: An end of the junction differs from the germline gene, which may be a read error. The sample has other DNA sequences that encode this CDR3 too. The chain links TRBV5-1 to TRBJ1-2, with D tentatively TRBD1 (5 bases). The germline V gene encodes CDR1 SGHRS and CDR2 YFSETQ. CDR3 length equals 13 residues. CDR3 in DNA: TGCGCCAGCAGCTTGGCCGGTAGGGGTGGCTACACCTTT. Translation gives CASSLAGRGGYTF. Complete variable domain (other parts from reference TRBV5-1 and TRBJ1-2): KAGVTQTPRYLIKTRGQQVTLSCSPISGHRSVSWYQQTPGQGLQFLFEYFSETQRNKGNFPGRFSGRQFSNSRSEMNVSTLELGDSALYLCASSLAGRGGYTFGSGTRLTVV.

The genes are TRBV18 and TRBJ1-2; 11 bases fit TRBD1. The J segment lost 4 bases and the V segment lost 9 bases, leaving 13 bases of the junction unmatched. The CDR3 consists of 16 residues. Germline V lookup: CDR1 KGHSH, CDR2 LQKENI. CDR3 protein: CASTGQGGLSPYGYTF. CDR3 DNA: TGTGCCAGTACGGGACAGGGGGGACTCTCACCCTATGGCTACACCTTC.

In its sample, this clone was seen once. The gene calls are TRBV7-9 and TRBJ2-2; D is ambiguous. The CDR3 is 15 residues long. Trimming took off 4 bases at V and 4 bases at J, with 13 bases between the two ends. Looked up from germline, CDR1 is SEHNR and CDR2 is FQNEAQ (reference sequence). CDR3 sequence reads: CASSYVPRITGELFF. The DNA of the CDR3 is TGTGCCAGCAGCTATGTCCCGAGGATCACCGGGGAGCTGTTTTTT.

The J gene is TRBJ2-5, the V gene TRBV30; unclear D gene. V dropped 5 bases and J dropped 4 bases, with 14 bases sitting between them. CDR1 is GTSNPN, CDR2 SVGIG, per germline (reference sequence). The CDR3 loop spans 13 amino acids. The CDR3 here is CAWCQQALETQYF. The DNA of the CDR3 is TGTGCCTGGTGCCAGCAGGCTCTAGAGACCCAGTACTTC.

This chain connects TRBV5-1 to TRBJ1-1, with D unclear. V shed 2 bases and J shed 1 base, with 6 bases lying between them. The CDR3 length is 13 residues. CDR1 is SGHRS, CDR2 YFSETQ, per germline. CDR3 in DNA: TGCGCCAGCAGCTTTACTGGGAACACTGAAGCTTTCTTT. Its translation is CASSFTGNTEAFF.

This chain connects TRBV11-2 to TRBJ1-1, with D possibly TRBD1 on 6 matching bases. Germline CDR1 SGHAT, CDR2 FQNNGV. This CDR3 is 13 amino acids long. Between the trimmed V and J ends, which lost 0 bases and 7 bases, there was a span of 9 bases. The CDR3 bases are TGTGCCAGCAGCTTAGAACAGGGCCTTGAAGCTTTCTTT. Amino acid sequence: CASSLEQGLEAFF.

The chain couples TRBV9 to TRBJ1-1; D is uncertain. Looked up from germline, CDR1 is SGDLS and CDR2 is YYNGEE. The CDR3 extends over 13 amino acids. V lost 4 bases and J 5 bases, leaving 12 bases between the germline ends. Written as DNA, the CDR3 is TGTGCCAGCAGCCCAGAGACATTAACTGAAGCTTTCTTT. This translates into CASSPETLTEAFF.